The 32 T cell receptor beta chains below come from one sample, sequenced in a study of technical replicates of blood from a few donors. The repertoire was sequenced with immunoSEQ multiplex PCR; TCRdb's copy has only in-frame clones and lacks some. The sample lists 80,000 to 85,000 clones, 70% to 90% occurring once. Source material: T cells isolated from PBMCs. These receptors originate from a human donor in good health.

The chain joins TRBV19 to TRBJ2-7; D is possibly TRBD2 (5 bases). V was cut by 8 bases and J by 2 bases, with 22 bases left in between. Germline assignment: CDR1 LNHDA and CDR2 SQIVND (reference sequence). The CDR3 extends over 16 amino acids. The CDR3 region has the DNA TGTGCCAGTGGGGTCGGACTTCCGGGTGTGACCTACGAGCAGTACTTC. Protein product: CASGVGLPGVTYEQYF.

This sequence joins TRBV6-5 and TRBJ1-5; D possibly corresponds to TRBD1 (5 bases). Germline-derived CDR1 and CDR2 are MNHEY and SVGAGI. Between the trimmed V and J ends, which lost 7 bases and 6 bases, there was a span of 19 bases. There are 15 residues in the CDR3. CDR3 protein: CASMMDTTRGQPQHF. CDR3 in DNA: TGTGCCAGCATGATGGACACCACGCGCGGTCAGCCCCAGCATTTT.

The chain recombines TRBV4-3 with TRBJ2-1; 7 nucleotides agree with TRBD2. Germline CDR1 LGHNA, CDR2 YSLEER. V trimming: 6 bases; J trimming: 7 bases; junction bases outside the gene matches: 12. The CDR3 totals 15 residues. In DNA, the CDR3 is TGCGCCAGCAGTAAACGGGACTATAACCCTAATGAGCAGTTCTTC. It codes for CASSKRDYNPNEQFF.

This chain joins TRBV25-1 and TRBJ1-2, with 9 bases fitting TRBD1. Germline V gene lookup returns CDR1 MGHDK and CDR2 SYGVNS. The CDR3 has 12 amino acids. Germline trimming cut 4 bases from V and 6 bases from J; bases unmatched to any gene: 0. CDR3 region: CASSGTGDGYTF. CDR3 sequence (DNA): TGTGCCAGCAGTGGGACAGGGGATGGCTACACCTTC.

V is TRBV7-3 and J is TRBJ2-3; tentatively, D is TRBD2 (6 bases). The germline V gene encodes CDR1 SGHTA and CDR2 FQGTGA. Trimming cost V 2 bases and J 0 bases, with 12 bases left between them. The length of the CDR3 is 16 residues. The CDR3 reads CASSLAGTFSTDTQYF. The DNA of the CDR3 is TGTGCCAGCAGCTTAGCGGGGACCTTTAGCACAGATACGCAGTATTTT.

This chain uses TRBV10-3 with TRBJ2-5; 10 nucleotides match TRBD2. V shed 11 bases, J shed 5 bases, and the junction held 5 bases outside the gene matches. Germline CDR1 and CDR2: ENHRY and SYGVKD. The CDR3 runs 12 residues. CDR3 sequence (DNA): TGTGCCGCTAGCGGGAGCTTGGAGACCCAGTACTTC. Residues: CAASGSLETQYF.

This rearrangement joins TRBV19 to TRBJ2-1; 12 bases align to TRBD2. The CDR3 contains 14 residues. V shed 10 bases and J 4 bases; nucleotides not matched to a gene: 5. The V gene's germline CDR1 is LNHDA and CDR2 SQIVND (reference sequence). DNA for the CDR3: TGTGCCACTAAACTAGCGGGGGGATACAATGAGCAGTTCTTC. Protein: CATKLAGGYNEQFF.

This chain's CDR3 is CAWSLTAGGSRKQFF. The CDR3 nucleotides read TGTGCCTGGAGTTTAACAGCGGGAGGGTCTAGGAAGCAGTTCTTC. This rearrangement joins TRBV30 to TRBJ2-1, with 10 bases that match TRBD2. The CDR3 runs 15 residues. V was clipped by 2 bases and J by 11 bases; unmatched bases: 12. Germline lookup yields CDR1 GTSNPN and CDR2 SVGIG (reference sequence).

CDR3 nucleotide sequence: TGTGCCAGCAGTTTAGCGCTAAGCTCCTACGAGCAGTACTTC. It is translated as CASSLALSSYEQYF. V is TRBV27 and J is TRBJ2-7; no clear D. This CDR3 has 14 residues. Trimming pared 2 bases from V and 0 bases from J, leaving 8 bases between. Germline lookup yields CDR1 MNHEY and CDR2 SMNVEV (reference sequence).

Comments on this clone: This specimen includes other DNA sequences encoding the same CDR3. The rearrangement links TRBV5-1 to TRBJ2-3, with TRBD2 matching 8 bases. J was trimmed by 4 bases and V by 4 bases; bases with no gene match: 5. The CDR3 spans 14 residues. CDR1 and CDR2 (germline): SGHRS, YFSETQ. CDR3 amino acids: CASSLAGGADTQYF. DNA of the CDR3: TGCGCCAGCAGCCTAGCGGGCGGGGCAGATACGCAGTATTTT.

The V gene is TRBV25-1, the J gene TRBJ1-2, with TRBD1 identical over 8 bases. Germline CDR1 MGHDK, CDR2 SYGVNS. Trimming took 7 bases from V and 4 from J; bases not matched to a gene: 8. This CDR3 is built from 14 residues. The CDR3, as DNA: TGTGCCAGCACCCCCCCAGGGGGCATCTATGGCTACACCTTC. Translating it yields CASTPPGGIYGYTF.

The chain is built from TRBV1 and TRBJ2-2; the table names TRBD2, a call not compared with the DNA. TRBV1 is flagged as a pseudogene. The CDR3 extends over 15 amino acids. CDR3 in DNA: TGCACCAGCAGCCAAGATAAAGCCTGCACCGGGGAGCTGTTTTTT. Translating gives CTSSQDKACTGELFF.

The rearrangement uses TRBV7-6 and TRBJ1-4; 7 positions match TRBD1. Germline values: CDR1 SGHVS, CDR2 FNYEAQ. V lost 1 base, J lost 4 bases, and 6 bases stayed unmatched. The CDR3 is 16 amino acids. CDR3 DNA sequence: TGTGCCAGCAGCTTAGGGGTCAGGGGGATTAATGAAAAACTGTTTTTT. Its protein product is CASSLGVRGINEKLFF.

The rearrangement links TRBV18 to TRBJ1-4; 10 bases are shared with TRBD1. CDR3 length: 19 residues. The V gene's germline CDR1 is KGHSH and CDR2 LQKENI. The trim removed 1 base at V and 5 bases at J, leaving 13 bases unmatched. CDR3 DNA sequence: TGTGCCAGCTCACCACTTCGGTCCGGGACAGGGGCGCCGAATGAAAAACTGTTTTTT. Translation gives CASSPLRSGTGAPNEKLFF.

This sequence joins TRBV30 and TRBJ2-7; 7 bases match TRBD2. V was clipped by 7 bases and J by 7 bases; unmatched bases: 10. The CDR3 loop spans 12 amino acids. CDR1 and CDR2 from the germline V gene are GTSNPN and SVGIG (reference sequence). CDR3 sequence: CASVTGGREQYF. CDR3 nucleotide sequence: TGTGCCTCAGTCACGGGAGGAAGGGAGCAGTACTTC.

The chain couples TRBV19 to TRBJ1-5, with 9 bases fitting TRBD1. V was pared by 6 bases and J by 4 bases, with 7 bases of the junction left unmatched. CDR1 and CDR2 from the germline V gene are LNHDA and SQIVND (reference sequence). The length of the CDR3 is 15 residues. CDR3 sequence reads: CASSHEDRGNQPQHF. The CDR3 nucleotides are TGTGCCAGTAGCCATGAGGACAGGGGAAATCAGCCCCAGCATTTT.

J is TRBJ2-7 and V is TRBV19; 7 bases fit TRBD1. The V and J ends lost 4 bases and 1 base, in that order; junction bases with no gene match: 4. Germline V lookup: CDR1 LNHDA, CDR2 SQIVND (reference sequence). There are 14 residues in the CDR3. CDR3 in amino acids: CASSTGTASYEQYF. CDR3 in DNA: TGTGCCAGTAGTACCGGGACAGCTTCCTACGAGCAGTACTTC.

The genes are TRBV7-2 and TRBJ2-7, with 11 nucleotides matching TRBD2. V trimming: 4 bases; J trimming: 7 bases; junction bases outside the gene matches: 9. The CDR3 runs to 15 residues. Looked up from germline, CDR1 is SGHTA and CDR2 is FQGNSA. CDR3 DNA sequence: TGTGCCAGCAGCTACCTTAGCGGGAGGGCAGGAGAGCAGTACTTC. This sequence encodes CASSYLSGRAGEQYF.

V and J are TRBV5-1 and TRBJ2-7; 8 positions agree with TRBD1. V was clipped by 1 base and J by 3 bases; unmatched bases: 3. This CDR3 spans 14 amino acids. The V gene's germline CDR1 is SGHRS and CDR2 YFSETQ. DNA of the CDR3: TGCGCCAGCAGCTTGCGGACAGGGAGCTACGAGCAGTACTTC. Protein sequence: CASSLRTGSYEQYF.

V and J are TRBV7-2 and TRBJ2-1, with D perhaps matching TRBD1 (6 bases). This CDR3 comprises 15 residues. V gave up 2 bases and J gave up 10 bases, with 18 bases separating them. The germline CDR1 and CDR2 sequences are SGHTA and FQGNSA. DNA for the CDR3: TGTGCCAGCAGCTTATACAGTACTATTACAGGGGAGCAGTTCTTC. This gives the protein CASSLYSTITGEQFF.

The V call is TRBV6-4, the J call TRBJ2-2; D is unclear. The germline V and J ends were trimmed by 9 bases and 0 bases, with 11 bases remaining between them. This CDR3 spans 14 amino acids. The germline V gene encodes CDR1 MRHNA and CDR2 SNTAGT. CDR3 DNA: TGTGCCAGTACCCCCAAGCCGAACACCGGGGAGCTGTTTTTT. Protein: CASTPKPNTGELFF.

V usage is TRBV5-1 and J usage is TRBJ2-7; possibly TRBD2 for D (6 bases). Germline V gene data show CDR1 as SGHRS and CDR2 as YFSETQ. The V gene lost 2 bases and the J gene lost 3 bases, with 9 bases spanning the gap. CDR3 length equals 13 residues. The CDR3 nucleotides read TGCGCCAGCAGCTTCGGGACTCTCTACGAGCAGTACTTC. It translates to CASSFGTLYEQYF. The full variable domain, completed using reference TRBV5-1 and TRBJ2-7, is KAGVTQTPRYLIKTRGQQVTLSCSPISGHRSVSWYQQTPGQGLQFLFEYFSETQRNKGNFPGRFSGRQFSNSRSEMNVSTLELGDSALYLCASSFGTLYEQYFGPGTRLTVT.

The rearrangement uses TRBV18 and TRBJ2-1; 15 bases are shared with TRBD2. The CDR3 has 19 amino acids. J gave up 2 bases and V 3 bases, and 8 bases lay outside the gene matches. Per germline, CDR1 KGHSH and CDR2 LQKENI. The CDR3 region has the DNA TGTGCCAGCTCACCCTCTGGGACTAGCGGGAGGACAACCTACAATGAGCAGTTCTTC. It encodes CASSPSGTSGRTTYNEQFF.

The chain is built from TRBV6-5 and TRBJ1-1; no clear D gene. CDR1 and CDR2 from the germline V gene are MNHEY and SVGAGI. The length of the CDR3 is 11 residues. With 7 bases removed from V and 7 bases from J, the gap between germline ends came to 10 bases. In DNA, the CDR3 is TGTGCCAGCATTTCTAACGGTGAAGCTTTCTTT. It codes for CASISNGEAFF.

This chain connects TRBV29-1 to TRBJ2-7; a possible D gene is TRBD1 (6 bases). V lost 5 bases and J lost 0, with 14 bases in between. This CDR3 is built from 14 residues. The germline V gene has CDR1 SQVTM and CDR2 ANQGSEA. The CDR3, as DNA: TGCAGCGTTACGACAGGAGTAAGCTCCTACGAGCAGTACTTC. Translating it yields CSVTTGVSSYEQYF.

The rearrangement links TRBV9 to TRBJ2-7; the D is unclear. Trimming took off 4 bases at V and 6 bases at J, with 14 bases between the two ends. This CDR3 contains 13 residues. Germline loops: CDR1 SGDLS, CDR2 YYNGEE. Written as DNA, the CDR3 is TGTGCCAGCAGCCCTCTTAATAGCCGCGAGCAGTACTTC. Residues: CASSPLNSREQYF.

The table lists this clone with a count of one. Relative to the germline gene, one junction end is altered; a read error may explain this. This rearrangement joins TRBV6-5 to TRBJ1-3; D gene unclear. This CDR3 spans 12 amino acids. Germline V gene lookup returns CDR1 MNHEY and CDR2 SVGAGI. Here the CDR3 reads CASSRTGDTIYF. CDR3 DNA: TGTGCCAGCAGTAGGACTGGAGACACCATATATTTT.

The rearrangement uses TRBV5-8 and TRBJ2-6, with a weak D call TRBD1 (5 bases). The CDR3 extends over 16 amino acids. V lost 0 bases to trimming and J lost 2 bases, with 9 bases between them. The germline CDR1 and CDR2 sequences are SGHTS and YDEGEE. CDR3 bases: TGTGCCAGCAGCTTGGATAGGGGCCCTGGGGCCAACGTCCTGACTTTC. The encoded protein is CASSLDRGPGANVLTF. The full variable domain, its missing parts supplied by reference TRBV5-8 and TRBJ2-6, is EAGVTQSPTHLIKTRGQQATLRCSPISGHTSVYWYQQALGLGLQFLLWYDEGEERNRGNFPPRFSGRQFPNYSSELNVNALELEDSALYLCASSLDRGPGANVLTFGAGSRLTVL.

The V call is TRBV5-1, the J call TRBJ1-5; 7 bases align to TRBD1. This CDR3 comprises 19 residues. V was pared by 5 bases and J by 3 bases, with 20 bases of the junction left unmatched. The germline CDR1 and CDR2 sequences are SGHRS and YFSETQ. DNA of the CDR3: TGCGCCAGCAGGACGATAACGGGACTGACAGGGAGCCTCAATCAGCCCCAGCATTTT. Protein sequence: CASRTITGLTGSLNQPQHF.

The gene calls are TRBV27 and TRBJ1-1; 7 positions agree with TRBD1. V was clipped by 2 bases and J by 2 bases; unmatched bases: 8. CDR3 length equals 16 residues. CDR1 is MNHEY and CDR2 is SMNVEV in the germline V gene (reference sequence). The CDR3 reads CASSLTSGTVNTEAFF. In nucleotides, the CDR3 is TGTGCCAGCAGTTTAACCTCAGGGACAGTCAACACTGAAGCTTTCTTT.

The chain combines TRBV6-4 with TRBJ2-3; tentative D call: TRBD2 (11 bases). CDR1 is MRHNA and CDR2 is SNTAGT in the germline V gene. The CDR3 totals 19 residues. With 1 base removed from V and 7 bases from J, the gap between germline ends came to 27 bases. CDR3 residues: CASSDLGQGIAGGPNTQYF. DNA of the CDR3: TGTGCCAGCAGTGACTTGGGACAGGGGATAGCGGGAGGGCCAAATACGCAGTATTTT.

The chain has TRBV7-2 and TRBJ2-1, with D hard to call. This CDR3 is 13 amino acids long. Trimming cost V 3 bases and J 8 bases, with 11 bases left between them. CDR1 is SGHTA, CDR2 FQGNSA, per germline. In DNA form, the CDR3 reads TGTGCCAGCAGCTTCAAAGGAGTGCATGAGCAGTTCTTC. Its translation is CASSFKGVHEQFF.